This T cell receptor beta chain was captured by sequencing in a study of cytomegalovirus exposure and HLA in healthy donors. Primers: 60 Vbeta forward and 13 Jbeta reverse. Measured with immunoSEQ multiplex PCR; TCRdb has only the in-frame clones, and not every one. The table shows under 120,000 clones, with 79% occurring only once. This clone was detected only a few times. Its antigen is not known. Study-wide results and caveats: It was confirmed in vitro that three of the CMV-associated chains were specific for CMV antigens.

Germline-derived CDR1 and CDR2 are ENHRY and SYGVKD. The J segment lost 2 bases and the V segment lost 10 bases, leaving 6 bases of the junction unmatched. CDR3 length equals 13 residues. This clonotype was sampled from a middle-aged woman in good health and CMV-seronegative. The sample was PBMCs. V is TRBV10-3 and J is TRBJ1-1; 8 bases map to TRBD1. The CDR3: CATGTGFNTEAFF. As DNA, the CDR3 is TGTGCCACGGGGACAGGTTTCAACACTGAAGCTTTCTTT.